This T cell receptor beta chain emerged from a study of naive and memory T cell subsets (dated by TCRdb to about 2017). Study-wide context: The study applied an open-source, UMI-based TCR alpha and beta sequencing pipeline to sorted naive and memory peripheral blood T cell subsets. IgG serology results and the functional CMV T cell responses were in complete agreement. RNA was DNase-treated and reverse transcribed with TCR constant-region primers, mostly using SuperScript III. What the work shows at the level of the full study, not this receptor alone: Gini index rose and Shannon and inverse Simpson diversity fell from naive through CM, EM and EMRA in both CD4 and CD8 cells. Each clonotype was defined as a single alpha or beta chain sequence rather than as a paired alpha/beta receptor. After error correction, over 90% of naive TCR sequences appeared only once, giving much steeper abundance distributions than memory subsets. A few larger clonotypes were present in naive repertoires, particularly the CD8 repertoires, and these clonotypes were possibly memory cells re-expressing CD45RA. A power law was followed by TCR abundance, with an exponent that differed between naive and memory subsets but was consistent across the three individuals. The repertoire findings for the naive and memory subsets could not be validated, as no ground truth was available. RNA-based TCR counts may be affected by expression changes linked to T cell activation and differentiation.

The CDR3 spans 14 residues, from the cysteine through the phenylalanine. The read is trimmed to its CDR3 DNA, 42 bases read in frame from base 1. CDR1 and CDR2, looked up from the germline V gene, are MNHNS and SASEGT. V is cut by 3 bases and J by 3 bases, and the space between the germline ends is 12 bases. From the second PCR step onward, the TCR alpha chain libraries and the TCR beta chain libraries were amplified separately. The CMV status of each donor was determined by measuring IFNgamma production from CD4+ T cells after fresh PBMCs had been stimulated overnight with CMV viral lysate. Miltenyi beads were used first to positively select CD4 T cells, and CD8 T cells were then positively selected from the CD4-negative fraction. Cells were stained for CD3, CD4, CD8, CD45RA, CD27 and a live/dead dye and were sorted on a BD Aria II into four subsets based on CD45RA and CD27. A few healthy volunteers provided blood, and each donor's sample was split into CD4 and CD8 T cells and then further divided into four differentiation subsets. Approximately 130 ml of peripheral blood was drawn per donor, and PBMC were isolated by Ficoll-Paque PLUS density-gradient centrifugation. Sorted cells were lysed in RLT buffer, and RNA was extracted with a Qiagen RNeasy kit and stored at -80°C.

Library preparation was by UMI-ligation and nested PCR. The beta constant-region primer was an equimolar mix of two oligonucleotides covering both TRBC1 and TRBC2. The ligated cDNA went through four rounds of PCR with nested alpha and beta constant-region primers together with the SP2 primer. A single-stranded oligonucleotide containing the SP2 primer and a 12-nucleotide UMI was joined to the 3' end of the cDNA by T4 RNA ligase 1. The ligation reaction was kept at 16 degrees C for about 18-24 hours. PCR2 was typically performed as a SYBR Green qPCR and was stopped at a predetermined threshold so that over-amplification was prevented. All purifications after the first were performed with Agencourt AMPure XP magnetic beads. Libraries were quantified by Qubit and checked on a TapeStation, where a main peak was expected near 650 bp. Sequencing of the pooled libraries was done on an Illumina MiSeq using v2 2x251 paired-end kits, which typically yielded roughly 0.9-2.2 million reads per sample. Each sample library was pooled at roughly 4.4 nM, and about 5-7.5% PhiX was included to improve cluster recognition. Per the source publication's procedure: Using tag matching that tolerated one base-pair mismatch, Decombinator assigned V and J genes to FASTQ reads that had been processed by Demultiplexor. By using UMIs, Collapsinator corrected both sequencing errors and the frequency errors caused by PCR heterogeneity. CDR3Translator translated TCRs and extracted CDR3s from the conserved cysteine to the FGXG phenylalanine, flagging non-productive sequences. Gini, Shannon entropy and inverse Simpson indices were calculated on repertoires that had been subsampled to equal numbers of UMI-defined TCRs. Within the linear range, a power law was fitted to clonotype abundance distributions using maximum likelihood. Similar UMI counts, unique TCR numbers and clonal distributions were obtained with the pipeline and with MIGEC on one naive CD8 sample. In one analysis, naive TCRs that were also found in any memory subset of the same donor were excluded from the naive repertoire. The repertoires were searched for 6,000 to 9,500 CMV-associated CDR3 sequences that had been compiled from VDJdb and a published dataset. TCRdb took the public reads, trimmed them with fastp at Q25, ran MiXCR for clone calling and kept in-frame beta chains. Every distinct CDR3 protein forms one entry, paired with its most common genes and DNA. TCRdb, not the authors, supplied the V and J calls. The sample data list over 65,000 distinct CDR3 sequences, and roughly 9.2% of these were observed just once. The ten largest clones take up 1.2% of the sample.

This clonotype has ten or more counts. Its antigen specificity is not known. Base qualities were left out, and no much larger clone turns up one base away. This chain is built from TRBV6-1 and TRBJ2-7; the D region may be TRBD1 or TRBD2, each matching 5 bases equally. This TCR came from a human donor in good health. Sequenced material: naive CD8+ T cells from blood. What the cell subset or site label conveys for this sample: naive T cells, CD45RA high CD27+. In nucleotides, the sequence is TGTGCCAGCAGTGATCCTCGGGACCGCTACGAGCAGTACTTC. This yields the protein CASSDPRDRYEQYF.